The rows below give T cell receptor beta chains drawn from one sample of a study of identical twins. One entry per CDR3 protein results from TCRdb running MiXCR on the 5' RACE reads. The table lists 400,000 to 550,000 distinct CDR3 sequences, around 20% of them singletons. The data were also submitted as part of a second study, on T cells expressing NK-cell markers.

The sample consisted of CD4+ T cells sorted from blood. These receptors came from a woman in her late teens or twenties in good health. Both conserved end residues are part of each CDR3. Fields, in order: V gene, clone size, J gene, D gene, CDR3 DNA, CDR3 protein. A D gene is named only where the DNA matches it firmly. Clone size, where shown, is once, few, many, or a class for clones that have expanded.

V: TRBV20-1; size: few; J: TRBJ2-1; D: -; DNA: TGCAGTGCTGTACGGGCCTCCTACAATGAGCAGTTCTTC; CDR3: CSAVRASYNEQFF
V: TRBV3-1; size: -; J: TRBJ2-7; D: -; DNA: TGTGCCAGCAGCCACCCCGGGGTCTACGAGCAGTACTTC; CDR3: CASSHPGVYEQYF
V: TRBV29-1; size: few; J: TRBJ1-1; D: -; DNA: TGCAGCGGCCTCAGGGAATTGAACACTGAAGCTTTCTTT; CDR3: CSGLRELNTEAFF
V: TRBV6-1; size: -; J: TRBJ2-7; D: -; DNA: TGTGCCAGCAGAAAGCAGGGTACGGGATCCTACGAGCAGTACTTC; CDR3: CASRKQGTGSYEQYF
V: TRBV6-2/TRBV6-3; size: -; J: TRBJ1-1; D: TRBD1; DNA: TGTGCCAGCAGTAGCTATGGACAGGGGTCTGAAGCTTTCTTT; CDR3: CASSSYGQGSEAFF
V: TRBV20-1; size: -; J: TRBJ2-3; D: -; DNA: TGCAGTGCTAGCGAGCGGCTAAGCACAGATACGCAGTATTTT; CDR3: CSASERLSTDTQYF
V: TRBV5-1; size: -; J: TRBJ1-2; D: -; DNA: TGCGCCAGCAGCTTGATGGATCCCCTCTATGGCTACACCTTC; CDR3: CASSLMDPLYGYTF
V: TRBV20-1; size: few; J: TRBJ1-1; D: TRBD1; DNA: TGCAGTGCCTCGGGACAGGAGAACACTGAAGCTTTCTTT; CDR3: CSASGQENTEAFF
V: TRBV10-3; size: few; J: TRBJ2-7; D: TRBD2; DNA: TGTGCCATCAGACCCGCGGGAGCGCCCATACAGCAGTACTTC; CDR3: CAIRPAGAPIQQYF
V: TRBV5-1; size: few; J: TRBJ1-2; D: -; DNA: TGCGCCAGCAGCTTTTTGGATTCGGGCGGCTACACCTTC; CDR3: CASSFLDSGGYTF
V: TRBV5-5; size: -; J: TRBJ2-1; D: -; DNA: TGTGCCAGCAGCTTAACCGGGACGTCGAGGCAGTTCTTC; CDR3: CASSLTGTSRQFF
V: TRBV19; size: -; J: TRBJ2-7; D: -; DNA: TGTGCCAGTAACAGACAGTTCGCGGCCGAGCAGTACTTC; CDR3: CASNRQFAAEQYF
V: TRBV29-1; size: few; J: TRBJ2-1; D: -; DNA: TGCAGCGTTGTCGGGGTCGGCGGTAGCTACAATGAGCAGTTCTTC; CDR3: CSVVGVGGSYNEQFF
V: TRBV12-3/TRBV12-4; size: -; J: TRBJ1-2; D: TRBD1; DNA: TGTGCCAGCAGTTGGGGGACAGCTAAAAGCGATGGCTACACCTTC; CDR3: CASSWGTAKSDGYTF
V: TRBV7-2; size: many; J: TRBJ2-1; D: TRBD2; DNA: TGTGCCAGCAGGTCCGGACTAGCGGGGAATAATGAGCAGTTCTTC; CDR3: CASRSGLAGNNEQFF
V: TRBV9; size: -; J: TRBJ2-3; D: -; DNA: TGTGCCAGCGGGGGGACGGGCAAAAGTCATACGCAGTATTTT; CDR3: CASGGTGKSHTQYF
V: TRBV6-5; size: -; J: TRBJ2-5; D: -; DNA: TGTGCCAGCAGTTACTCGATTGGACAACAAGAGACCCAGTACTTC; CDR3: CASSYSIGQQETQYF
V: TRBV30; size: few; J: TRBJ2-2; D: TRBD1; DNA: TGTGCCTCGGGACAGGGGTTCACCGGGGAGCTGTTTTTT; CDR3: CASGQGFTGELFF
V: TRBV5-1; size: -; J: TRBJ2-2; D: -; DNA: TGCGCCAGCAGCGAGGTGGCGGTTAACACCGGGGAGCTGTTTTTT; CDR3: CASSEVAVNTGELFF
V: TRBV12-3/TRBV12-4; size: -; J: TRBJ2-7; D: -; DNA: TGTGCCAGCAGCCGAGCGGAGGACAGACCCTACGAGCAGTACTTC; CDR3: CASSRAEDRPYEQYF
V: TRBV10-2; size: -; J: TRBJ2-7; D: TRBD2; DNA: TGCGCCAGCAGTGAGACGGGGGGGCCCTCCTACGAGCAGTACTTC; CDR3: CASSETGGPSYEQYF
V: TRBV2; size: -; J: TRBJ2-1; D: TRBD2; DNA: TGTGCCAGCACGGGAGGGGGGCAGAGCTCCTACAATGAGCAGTTCTTC; CDR3: CASTGGGQSSYNEQFF
V: TRBV4-3; size: few; J: TRBJ2-1; D: -; DNA: TGCGCCAGCAGCCCCGACTATTTCAATGAGCAGTTCTTC; CDR3: CASSPDYFNEQFF
V: TRBV20-1; size: few; J: TRBJ2-7; D: -; DNA: TGCAGTGCTAGAGACCGACAGCTCTACGAGCAGTACTTC; CDR3: CSARDRQLYEQYF
V: TRBV20-1; size: -; J: TRBJ1-5; D: -; DNA: TGCAGTGCTATCGGACACAACAATCAGCCCCAGCATTTT; CDR3: CSAIGHNNQPQHF
V: TRBV27; size: -; J: TRBJ2-4; D: -; DNA: TGTGCCAGCAGTGGGTGGGCGGAAGCCAAAAACATTCAGTACTTC; CDR3: CASSGWAEAKNIQYF
V: TRBV7-9; size: few; J: TRBJ2-5; D: -; DNA: TGTGCCAGCAGCTTTGGGGGCAAAGAGACCCAGTACTTC; CDR3: CASSFGGKETQYF
V: TRBV6-5; size: -; J: TRBJ1-2; D: -; DNA: TGTGCCAGCAGTTACTCGATAGCGGAGAACTATGGCTACACCTTC; CDR3: CASSYSIAENYGYTF
V: TRBV7-2; size: -; J: TRBJ2-4; D: TRBD2; DNA: TGTGCCAGCAGCTCCTCGGGGGGGGTCGTACAAAACATTCAGTACTTC; CDR3: CASSSSGGVVQNIQYF
V: TRBV7-2; size: -; J: TRBJ2-1; D: TRBD2; DNA: TGTGCCAGCAGCTCAGGACTAGCGGGATGGTATGGCAATGAGCAGTTCTTC; CDR3: CASSSGLAGWYGNEQFF
V: TRBV4-3; size: -; J: TRBJ1-2; D: TRBD1; DNA: TGCGCCAGCAGCCAGACAGGGGCCCGGGGCTACACCTTC; CDR3: CASSQTGARGYTF
V: TRBV9; size: -; J: TRBJ2-7; D: -; DNA: TGTGCCAGCAGCGTAGCGGAAGGTTTGTCGGACGAGCAGTACTTC; CDR3: CASSVAEGLSDEQYF
V: TRBV20-1; size: few; J: TRBJ2-5; D: -; DNA: TGCAGTGCTAGAGAGTACAGGATCCAAGAGACCCAGTACTTC; CDR3: CSAREYRIQETQYF
V: TRBV4-2; size: few; J: TRBJ2-5; D: TRBD2; DNA: TGTGCCAGCAGCCAACGGACTCCGGGACTAGCGGGGAAAGAGACCCAGTACTTC; CDR3: CASSQRTPGLAGKETQYF
V: TRBV5-6; size: many; J: TRBJ2-7; D: -; DNA: TGTGCCAGCAGCTCCCGGCGACAAGCCTACGAGCAGTACTTC; CDR3: CASSSRRQAYEQYF
V: TRBV7-2; size: -; J: TRBJ1-1; D: -; DNA: TGTGCCAGCAGCCTCTGGGGGCGCACTGAAGCTTTCTTT; CDR3: CASSLWGRTEAFF
V: TRBV10-3; size: many; J: TRBJ2-1; D: TRBD2; DNA: TGTGCCATCGGGCAAGCGGGAGATCCCAATGAGCAGTTCTTC; CDR3: CAIGQAGDPNEQFF
V: TRBV7-2; size: -; J: TRBJ2-7; D: TRBD1; DNA: TGTGCCAGCAGCTTATGGGGCCTGGGGACAGGGTACAACGAGCAGTACTTC; CDR3: CASSLWGLGTGYNEQYF
V: TRBV5-1; size: -; J: TRBJ1-1; D: -; DNA: TGCGCCAGCAGCATGGACAGTGGGAGCACTGAAGCTTTCTTT; CDR3: CASSMDSGSTEAFF
V: TRBV12-3/TRBV12-4; size: many; J: TRBJ1-1; D: TRBD1; DNA: TGTGCCAGCAGGGGACAGAAACCTCTATTAACGAACACTGAAGCTTTCTTT; CDR3: CASRGQKPLLTNTEAFF
V: TRBV20-1; size: many; J: TRBJ1-4; D: -; DNA: TGCAGTGCTAGTGACAGTGCAACTAATGAAAAACTGTTTTTT; CDR3: CSASDSATNEKLFF
V: TRBV7-2; size: few; J: TRBJ1-1; D: -; DNA: TGTGCCAGCAGCGGGGTGCCCACTGAAGCTTTCTTT; CDR3: CASSGVPTEAFF
V: TRBV12-3/TRBV12-4; size: many; J: TRBJ2-1; D: -; DNA: TGTGCCAGCAGCCCGAATCCGGGACTCAACAATGAGCAGTTCTTC; CDR3: CASSPNPGLNNEQFF
V: TRBV7-2; size: few; J: TRBJ2-7; D: TRBD1; DNA: TGTGCCAGCAGCTTCACAGGGGACCCTACCTACGAGCAGTACTTC; CDR3: CASSFTGDPTYEQYF
V: TRBV7-6; size: -; J: TRBJ2-1; D: TRBD2; DNA: TGTGCCAGCAGCCAAGAACTAGCGCTTAGCTCCTACAATGAGCAGTTCTTC; CDR3: CASSQELALSSYNEQFF
V: TRBV11-3; size: -; J: TRBJ2-3; D: -; DNA: TGTGCCAGCAGCTTACAAGGTTCTCTGGATACGCAGTATTTT; CDR3: CASSLQGSLDTQYF
V: TRBV29-1; size: many; J: TRBJ1-3; D: -; DNA: TGCAGCGTTGCAGGGGACCTACGCGACGGCTCTGGAAACACCATATATTTT; CDR3: CSVAGDLRDGSGNTIYF
V: TRBV20-1; size: few; J: TRBJ2-1; D: -; DNA: TGCAGTGCCGTAAGAGTTGTACGGGGTGAGCAGTTCTTC; CDR3: CSAVRVVRGEQFF
V: TRBV4-3; size: -; J: TRBJ1-4; D: TRBD1; DNA: TGCGCCAGCAGCCAGACAGGGGGCCAGTCTAATGAAAAACTGTTTTTT; CDR3: CASSQTGGQSNEKLFF
V: TRBV20-1; size: few; J: TRBJ2-1; D: -; DNA: TGCAGTGCTAGAGAGGGCCAGAACTCCTACAATGAGCAGTTCTTC; CDR3: CSAREGQNSYNEQFF
V: TRBV5-6; size: -; J: TRBJ1-5; D: -; DNA: TGTGCCAGCAGCTTGACGGGGGACAAGTCCAATCAGCCCCAGCATTTT; CDR3: CASSLTGDKSNQPQHF
V: TRBV10-3; size: few; J: TRBJ2-1; D: -; DNA: TGTGCCATCAGTGAGTCAGAGGGTCCTTTGTTCTTC; CDR3: CAISESEGPLFF
V: TRBV6-5; size: -; J: TRBJ2-7; D: -; DNA: TGTGCCAGCAGTTACTCGGGCAGGGGTAGGGAGCAGTACTTC; CDR3: CASSYSGRGREQYF
V: TRBV5-6; size: -; J: TRBJ2-7; D: -; DNA: TGTGCCATCAGCCCCGGGCGGGGGCCCTACGAGCAGTACTTC; CDR3: CAISPGRGPYEQYF
V: TRBV7-2; size: -; J: TRBJ2-4; D: -; DNA: TGTGCCAGCAGCTTTGTAACTCATCGAAGGATGGGAAACATTCAGTACTTC; CDR3: CASSFVTHRRMGNIQYF
V: TRBV20-1; size: few; J: TRBJ1-1; D: -; DNA: TGCAGTACCCTCCGGGGGCGAGGCACTGAAGCTTTCTTT; CDR3: CSTLRGRGTEAFF
V: TRBV12-5; size: -; J: TRBJ2-5; D: -; DNA: TGTGCTCGACTGGGGGGCCGCGAGACCCAGTACTTC; CDR3: CARLGGRETQYF